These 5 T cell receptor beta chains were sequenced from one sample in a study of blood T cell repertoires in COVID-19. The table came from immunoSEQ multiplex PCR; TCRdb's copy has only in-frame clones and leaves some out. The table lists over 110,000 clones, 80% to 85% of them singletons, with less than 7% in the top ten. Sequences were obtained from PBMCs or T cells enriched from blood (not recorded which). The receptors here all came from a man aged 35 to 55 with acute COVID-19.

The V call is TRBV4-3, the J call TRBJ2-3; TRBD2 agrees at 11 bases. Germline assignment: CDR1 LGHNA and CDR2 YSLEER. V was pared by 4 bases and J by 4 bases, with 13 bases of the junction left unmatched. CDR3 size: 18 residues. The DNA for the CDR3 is TGCGCCAGCAGCCCGGGAACTAGCGGGGGCTCCCTCCCAGATACGCAGTATTTT. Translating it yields CASSPGTSGGSLPDTQYF.

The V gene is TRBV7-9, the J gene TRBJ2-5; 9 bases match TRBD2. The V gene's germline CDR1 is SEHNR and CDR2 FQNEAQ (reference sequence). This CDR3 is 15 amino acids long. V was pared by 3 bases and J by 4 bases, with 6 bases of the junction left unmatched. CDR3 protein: CASSLPGLARETQYF. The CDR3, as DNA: TGTGCCAGCAGCTTGCCGGGACTAGCAAGAGAGACCCAGTACTTC.

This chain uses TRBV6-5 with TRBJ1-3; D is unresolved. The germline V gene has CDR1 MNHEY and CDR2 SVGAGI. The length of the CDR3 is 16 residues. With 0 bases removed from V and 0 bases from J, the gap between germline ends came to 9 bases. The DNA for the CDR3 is TGTGCCAGCAGTTACTCAATCACAGCCTCTGGAAACACCATATATTTT. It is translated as CASSYSITASGNTIYF.

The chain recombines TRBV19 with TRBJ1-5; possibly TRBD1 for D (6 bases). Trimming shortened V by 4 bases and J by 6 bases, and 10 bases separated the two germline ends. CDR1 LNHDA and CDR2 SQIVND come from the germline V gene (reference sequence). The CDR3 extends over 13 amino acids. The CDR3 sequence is CASSTQGVQPQHF. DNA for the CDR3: TGTGCCAGTAGTACACAGGGAGTTCAGCCCCAGCATTTT.

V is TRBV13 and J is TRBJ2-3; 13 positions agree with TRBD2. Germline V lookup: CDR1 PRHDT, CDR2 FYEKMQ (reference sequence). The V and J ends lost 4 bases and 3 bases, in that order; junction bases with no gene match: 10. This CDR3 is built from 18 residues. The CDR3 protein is CASSWGGLAGEWTDTQYF. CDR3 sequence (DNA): TGTGCCAGCAGCTGGGGTGGACTAGCGGGAGAATGGACAGATACGCAGTATTTT. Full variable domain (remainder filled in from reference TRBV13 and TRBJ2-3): AAGVIQSPRHLIKEKRETATLKCYPIPRHDTVYWYQQGPGQDPQFLISFYEKMQSDKGSIPDRFSAQQFSDYHSELNMSSLELGDSALYFCASSWGGLAGEWTDTQYFGPGTRLTVL.